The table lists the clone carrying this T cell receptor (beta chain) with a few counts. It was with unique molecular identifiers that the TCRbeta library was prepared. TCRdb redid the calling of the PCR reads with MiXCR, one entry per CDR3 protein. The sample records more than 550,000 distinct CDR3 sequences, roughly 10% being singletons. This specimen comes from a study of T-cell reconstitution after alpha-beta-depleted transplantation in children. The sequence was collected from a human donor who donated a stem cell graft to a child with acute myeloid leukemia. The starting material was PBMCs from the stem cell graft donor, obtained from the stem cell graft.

The CDR3 region has the DNA TGTGCCAGCAGCTTAGAAAGCGGGAGCCAGTACTTC. It codes for CASSLESGSQYF. The rearrangement uses TRBV3-1 and TRBJ2-7; 8 nucleotides line up with TRBD2. Germline assignment: CDR1 LGHDT and CDR2 YNNKEL (reference sequence). The V segment lost 5 bases and the J segment 10 bases; nucleotides outside the gene matches: 7. CDR3 size: 12 residues.